This is a list of T cell receptor beta chains from one sample in a study of T cells in localized non-small cell lung cancer. Clones were sequenced by immunoSEQ multiplex PCR, and TCRdb holds only the in-frame ones, with some missing. The profile shows about 3,500 clones, about 29% of them singletons. The sequences come from normal lung tissue next to the tumor, collected before any cancer treatment. Receptors originate from a woman between 35 and 75 years old with stage I lung adenocarcinoma. The CDR3 runs from the conserved cysteine through the conserved F or W. The order of the fields is clone size, V gene, J gene, D gene, CDR3 DNA, CDR3 protein. D genes are given only for firm matches. Expanded clones get a size class; other rows say once, few or many, or leave the size out.

few,TRBV6-8,TRBJ2-2,TRBD1,TGTGCCAGCGGACCACAGGGGGCGGGCGGGGAGCTGTTTTTT,CASGPQGAGGELFF
.,TRBV5-1,TRBJ2-7,.,TGCGCCAGCAGCACAGGACAGAGCTCCTACGAGCAGTACTTC,CASSTGQSSYEQYF
.,TRBV11-3,TRBJ2-1,TRBD2,TGTGCCAGCAGCCGAGAGGGGACTAGCGGGGGTGGAGAGCAGTTCTTC,CASSREGTSGGGEQFF
.,TRBV5-1,TRBJ2-3,.,TGCGCCAGCAGCTTGGATTACAGGGATTTAGTTACGCAGTATTTT,CASSLDYRDLVTQYF
.,TRBV5-1,TRBJ2-7,TRBD2,TGCGCCAGCAGCTTGGAGTCGGCTAGCGGGAGGTACGAGCAGTACTTC,CASSLESASGRYEQYF
.,TRBV6-8,TRBJ1-1,.,TGTGCCAGCAGTTACACCCAAGCTGAAGCTTTCTTT,CASSYTQAEAFF
few,TRBV9,TRBJ2-5,TRBD1,TGTGCCAGCACCACCGCAGGGGGACGGGGAGAGACCCAGTACTTC,CASTTAGGRGETQYF
few,TRBV6-8,TRBJ2-7,TRBD2,TGTGCCAGCACTAGACTAGCGGGGGACTACGAGCAGTACTTC,CASTRLAGDYEQYF
.,TRBV15,TRBJ2-1,.,TGTGCCACCAGCAGAGATCCTGTTACTTCAATAGGAAACAATGAGCAGTTCTTC,CATSRDPVTSIGNNEQFF
few,TRBV11-3,TRBJ2-1,.,TGTGCCAGCAGCTTAGGACAGAAACTCAATGAGCAGTTCTTC,CASSLGQKLNEQFF
.,TRBV19,TRBJ2-3,.,TGTGCCAGTACCCAATACCCAGGGGAGACTCGGTATTTT,CASTQYPGETRYF
.,TRBV9,TRBJ2-2,.,TGTGCCAGCAGCGTAGAGGGCAGTTGGTTCGCCGGGGAGCTGTTTTTT,CASSVEGSWFAGELFF
.,TRBV28,TRBJ2-7,TRBD2,TGTGCCAGCAGTTTACGGGGGGGGATCCCCTACGAGCAGTACTTC,CASSLRGGIPYEQYF
.,TRBV28,TRBJ2-3,TRBD2,TGTGCCAGCAGTCAACCACTCGGACTAGCGGGAGGGGCAGATACGCAGTATTTT,CASSQPLGLAGGADTQYF
few,TRBV6-8,TRBJ2-1,.,TGTGCCAGCAGTCTCAGGGGCGGGGAGCAGTTCTTC,CASSLRGGEQFF
medium-sized,TRBV6-8,TRBJ1-1,.,TGTGCCATCAGCAACAGGGAGGTGGCGAACACTGAAGCTTTCTTT,CAISNREVANTEAFF